The 32 T cell receptor beta chains below were found in one sample sequenced in a study of vaccination and CD4 T cells after COVID-19. The Oncomine TCR Beta short-read assay generated sequence data from the DNA of cultured CD4+ T cells. A single record per CDR3 protein comes from TCRdb applying MiXCR to the PCR reads. Of 13,000 or so distinct CDR3 sequences listed, almost 55% are singletons. Indicated treatment: roughly 10-day PBMC culture with coronavirus spike peptide pools or control peptides (ViraFEST assay). For these receptors, no antigen is known. This sample comprised cultured CD4+ T cells from blood, obtained after SARS-CoV-2 vaccination. These receptors were taken from a human donor with COVID-19.

This clonotype was seen a few times. The chain's CDR3 is CASSLDNYGYTF. The DNA of the CDR3 is TGTGCCAGCAGTCTTGACAACTATGGCTACACCTTC. The chain combines TRBV6-1 with TRBJ1-2; unclear D gene. In germline, CDR1 is MNHNS, CDR2 SASEGT. V was shortened by 5 bases and J by 2 bases, with 6 bases between the two germline ends. This CDR3 has 12 residues.

By sample share, this clonotype is large (0.1 to 1%). This sequence joins TRBV11-2 and TRBJ1-2; 7 positions match TRBD1. The CDR3 length is 15 residues. The germline gives CDR1 SGHAT, CDR2 FQNNGV. Trimming at V came to 5 bases and at J to 4 bases, leaving 10 bases not matched to a gene. Here the CDR3 reads CASSPRMRQGYGYTF. In nucleotides, the CDR3 is TGTGCCAGCAGCCCCCGGATGAGACAGGGCTATGGCTACACCTTC.

The CDR3: CASSGGRGVSSTDTQYF. The CDR3 region has the DNA TGTGCCAGCAGCGGGGGGCGGGGAGTTTCTAGCACAGATACGCAGTATTTT. The chain has TRBV11-3 and TRBJ2-3; the D gene could be TRBD1 or TRBD2 (6 bases each). The CDR3 runs to 17 residues. The V and J ends lost 5 bases and 0 bases respectively, with 18 bases between them. Looked up from germline, CDR1 is SGHNT and CDR2 is YENEEA.

A single count supports this clonotype. The chain links TRBV28 to TRBJ2-7; TRBD1 or TRBD2 may be the D gene (5 bases each). There are 17 residues in the CDR3. Germline CDR1 is MDHEN and CDR2 is SYDVKM. Deletions cut 4 bases from V and 7 bases from J, with 26 bases between. In DNA form, the CDR3 reads TGTGCCAGCAGTTCGCTGTGGGACGGATCCTCTTTAGGAGAGCAGTACTTC. Its protein product is CASSSLWDGSSLGEQYF.

The J gene is TRBJ1-1, the V gene TRBV6-5, with 7 positions matching TRBD1. Germline V gene sequence: CDR1 MNHEY, CDR2 SVGAGI. The V segment lost 4 bases and the J segment 1 base; nucleotides outside the gene matches: 6. The CDR3 contains 15 residues. CDR3 DNA sequence: TGTGCCAGCAGTTTAGGGGGCGGTTCGAACACTGAAGCTTTCTTT. It encodes CASSLGGGSNTEAFF.

This clonotype was recorded only once. The V and J genes are TRBV6-1 and TRBJ2-2; D is unresolved. Germline values: CDR1 MNHNS, CDR2 SASEGT. V was pared by 4 bases and J by 4 bases, with 1 base between. The length of the CDR3 is 11 residues. CDR3 nucleotide sequence: TGTGCCAGCAGTGGCACCGGGGAGCTGTTTTTT. The encoded protein is CASSGTGELFF.

This clonotype was seen a handful of times. V gene TRBV7-2 combines with J gene TRBJ1-5; unclear D gene. CDR3 length: 15 residues. Germline V gives CDR1 SGHTA, CDR2 FQGNSA. V lost 1 base, J lost 7 bases, and 14 bases lay in between. CDR3 nucleotides: TGTGCCAGCAGCTTAGATCGACGGACCGCCCAGCCCCAGCATTTT. Protein sequence: CASSLDRRTAQPQHF.

V and J are TRBV6-1 and TRBJ2-5; no definite D call. This CDR3 is 14 amino acids long. Deletions cut 6 bases from V and 1 base from J, with 12 bases between. Per germline, CDR1 MNHNS and CDR2 SASEGT. The CDR3 protein is CASSRQETQETQYF. The CDR3 nucleotides are TGTGCCAGCAGCCGTCAGGAGACCCAAGAGACCCAGTACTTC.

The chain has TRBV14 and TRBJ2-1; D is possibly TRBD1 (5 bases). The CDR3 runs to 16 residues. With 2 bases removed from V and 9 bases from J, the gap between germline ends came to 20 bases. Per the germline V gene, CDR1 is SGHDN and CDR2 is FVKESK. The CDR3 loop reads CASSQRMGHGWAEQFF. Here the CDR3 DNA reads TGTGCCAGCAGCCAACGTATGGGGCACGGTTGGGCTGAGCAGTTCTTC.

This rearrangement joins TRBV21-1 to TRBJ1-1; TRBD1, the D gene given by the table, was not confirmed from the DNA. TRBV21-1 is termed a pseudogene. The length of the CDR3 is 17 residues. CDR3 sequence: CASSPRGRSSDNTEAFF. The CDR3 DNA is TGTGCCAGCAGCCCCCGGGGGAGGTCAAGTGATAACACTGAAGCTTTCTTT.

The CDR3 spells CASSDGRTNQPQHF. In DNA, the CDR3 is TGTGCCAGCAGCGACGGACGGACCAATCAGCCCCAGCATTTT. The rearrangement joins TRBV5-8 to TRBJ1-5; D ambiguous. The V and J ends lost 4 bases and 3 bases respectively, with 11 bases between them. The CDR3 is 14 residues long. Per germline, CDR1 SGHTS and CDR2 YDEGEE.

The chain has TRBV24-1 and TRBJ2-1; TRBD2 agrees at 7 bases. V dropped 2 bases and J dropped 7; count of bases not matched to a gene: 10. CDR1 is KGHDR and CDR2 is SFDVKD in the germline V gene. The CDR3 is 16 residues long. The CDR3 spells CATSDYGSGWRNEQFF. CDR3 in DNA: TGTGCCACCAGTGATTACGGTAGCGGGTGGAGGAATGAGCAGTTCTTC.

The chain employs TRBV19 and TRBJ2-5, with D perhaps matching TRBD2 (7 bases). V was trimmed by 6 bases and J by 5 bases, leaving 25 bases between them. The CDR3 consists of 17 residues. The germline V gene encodes CDR1 LNHDA and CDR2 SQIVND (reference sequence). CDR3 sequence reads: CASSTNWRGPLGETQYF. CDR3 DNA sequence: TGTGCCAGTAGCACCAATTGGCGGGGGCCCCTGGGGGAGACCCAGTACTTC.

This sequence joins TRBV25-1 and TRBJ1-1; unclear D gene. Germline V gene sequence: CDR1 MGHDK, CDR2 SYGVNS. This CDR3 is built from 15 residues. V lost 4 bases to trimming and J lost 1 base, with 13 bases between them. The CDR3 DNA reads TGTGCCAGCAGTGGATGGAGGGCAAAGAACACTGAAGCTTTCTTT. The encoded protein is CASSGWRAKNTEAFF.

This clonotype was observed a single time. This sequence joins TRBV7-3 and TRBJ1-1; 7 positions agree with TRBD1. Trimming cost V 5 bases and J 0 bases; bases outside gene matches: 3. Germline lookup yields CDR1 SGHTA and CDR2 FQGTGA. CDR3 size: 14 residues. The CDR3 region is CASSLDRVNTEAFF. CDR3 sequence (DNA): TGTGCCAGCAGCCTCGACAGGGTGAACACTGAAGCTTTCTTT.

This chain links TRBV20-1 with TRBJ2-7, with TRBD1 identical over 9 bases. This CDR3 spans 15 amino acids. The ends lost 0 bases at V and 3 bases at J; junction bases unmatched: 6. CDR1 and CDR2 (germline): DFQATT, SNEGSKA (reference sequence). The CDR3 nucleotides read TGCAGTGCTAGAGATTCGGGGACAGGGTTCTACGAGCAGTACTTC. Translating gives CSARDSGTGFYEQYF.

The chain has TRBV15 and TRBJ2-1; TRBD2 might be the D (6 bases). The CDR3 extends over 15 amino acids. V lost 0 bases to trimming and J lost 6 bases, with 12 bases between them. Germline V gene sequence: CDR1 LNHNV, CDR2 YYDKDF (reference sequence). CDR3 residues: CATSRDVLAFNEQFF. The CDR3 nucleotides are TGTGCCACCAGCAGAGATGTACTAGCCTTCAATGAGCAGTTCTTC.

V is TRBV6-5 and J is TRBJ2-7, with 10 nucleotides matching TRBD1. The length of the CDR3 is 18 residues. The J segment lost 2 bases and the V segment lost 0 bases, leaving 10 bases of the junction unmatched. Germline V gene data show CDR1 as MNHEY and CDR2 as SVGAGI. The CDR3 here is CASSYSRDRGPSTYEQYF. CDR3 sequence (DNA): TGTGCCAGCAGTTACTCGAGGGACAGGGGCCCATCAACCTACGAGCAGTACTTC.

There are a few counts of this clonotype. The chain carries TRBV19 and TRBJ2-3; 11 positions match TRBD2. The ends lost 4 bases at V and 2 bases at J; junction bases unmatched: 2. This CDR3 spans 15 amino acids. CDR1 LNHDA and CDR2 SQIVND come from the germline V gene (reference sequence). CDR3 DNA sequence: TGTGCCAGTAGTAGGGGACTAGCGGTCACAGATACGCAGTATTTT. This encodes CASSRGLAVTDTQYF.

This clonotype was seen a handful of times. The CDR3 sequence: CASSYSGRNTEAFF. The CDR3, as DNA: TGTGCCAGCAGTTACTCAGGCAGGAACACTGAAGCTTTCTTT. The rearrangement links TRBV6-5 to TRBJ1-1; D is uncertain. The germline V and J ends were trimmed by 0 bases and 1 base, with 6 bases remaining between them. The germline V gene encodes CDR1 MNHEY and CDR2 SVGAGI. This CDR3 contains 14 residues.

This clonotype was seen a handful of times. The chain combines TRBV20-1 with TRBJ1-1; D possibly corresponds to TRBD1 (5 bases). Germline-derived CDR1 and CDR2 are DFQATT and SNEGSKA (reference sequence). V was cut by 5 bases and J by 0 bases, with 13 bases left in between. This CDR3 spans 14 amino acids. The CDR3 DNA reads TGCAGTGCTCAAAGGGACTCATTGAACACTGAAGCTTTCTTT. It codes for CSAQRDSLNTEAFF.

V usage is TRBV5-6 and J usage is TRBJ2-5; D tentatively fits TRBD1 or TRBD2 (6 bases each). V was shortened by 5 bases and J by 0 bases, with 20 bases between the two germline ends. Germline loops: CDR1 SGHDT, CDR2 YYEEEE. This CDR3 has 17 amino acids. CDR3 in DNA: TGTGCCAGCAGGCCTGGGGGGCCTATCCCGTACCAAGAGACCCAGTACTTC. Amino acid sequence: CASRPGGPIPYQETQYF.

This clonotype turned up a few times. The genes are TRBV6-1 and TRBJ2-3; no clear D gene. Trimming removed 7 bases from V and 5 bases from J, with 10 bases in between. CDR1 and CDR2 (germline): MNHNS, SASEGT. CDR3 length: 12 residues. CDR3 coding DNA: TGTGCCAGCAATAAAGTCGAAGATACGCAGTATTTT. Amino acids: CASNKVEDTQYF.

The rearrangement uses TRBV6-1 and TRBJ1-2; weak D call: TRBD1 (6 bases). The CDR3 covers 13 residues. Trimming shortened V by 6 bases and J by 6 bases, and 14 bases separated the two germline ends. Germline values: CDR1 MNHNS, CDR2 SASEGT. The CDR3 DNA reads as TGTGCCAGCAGACGACAGGCGGGGAATGGCTACACCTTC. This sequence encodes CASRRQAGNGYTF.

The V and J genes are TRBV28 and TRBJ1-4; D gene uncertain. Germline values: CDR1 MDHEN, CDR2 SYDVKM. This CDR3 has 11 amino acids. V was trimmed by 5 bases and J by 10 bases, leaving 8 bases between them. The chain's CDR3 is CASSPQGKLFF. Written as DNA, the CDR3 is TGTGCCAGCAGTCCCCAAGGAAAACTGTTTTTT.

This clonotype was picked up one time. The gene calls are TRBV6-5 and TRBJ1-2; D not certain. The V end was cut by 2 bases, the J end by 6 bases, with 19 bases between. CDR1 and CDR2 from the germline V gene are MNHEY and SVGAGI. The CDR3 runs to 16 residues. The CDR3 here is CASSYSRQATTNGYTF. CDR3 bases: TGTGCCAGCAGTTACAGCCGGCAAGCTACCACTAATGGCTACACCTTC.

The sample holds a few counts of this clonotype. The chain has TRBV20-1 and TRBJ2-3; TRBD1 is a possible D gene (6 bases). The germline V gene encodes CDR1 DFQATT and CDR2 SNEGSKA (reference sequence). The V end was cut by 2 bases, the J end by 4 bases, with 16 bases between. This CDR3 has 15 amino acids. CDR3 bases: TGCAGTGCTAGATCCGACAGGTTGATAGCAGATACGCAGTATTTT. Protein: CSARSDRLIADTQYF.

This clonotype was detected a few times. The V call is TRBV9, the J call TRBJ2-1; D call uncertain. Germline CDR1 SGDLS, CDR2 YYNGEE. V lost 2 bases to trimming and J lost 4 bases, with 13 bases between them. The CDR3 length is 15 residues. The CDR3, as DNA: TGTGCCAGCAGCGTCGAGGCAGGTCTTTACAATGAGCAGTTCTTC. Translated, it gives CASSVEAGLYNEQFF. The full variable domain, with the rest looked up from reference TRBV9 and TRBJ2-1, is DSGVTQTPKHLITATGQRVTLRCSPRSGDLSVYWYQQSLDQGLQFLIQYYNGEERAKGNILERFSAQQFPDLHSELNLSSLELGDSALYFCASSVEAGLYNEQFFGPGTRLTVL.

This clonotype has just one count. The chain has TRBV20-1 and TRBJ2-3; tentative D call: TRBD2 (5 bases). The CDR3 runs to 15 residues. Per the germline V gene, CDR1 is DFQATT and CDR2 is SNEGSKA (reference sequence). V dropped 3 bases and J dropped 4 bases, with 17 bases sitting between them. CDR3 bases: TGCAGTGCTAGCTACGGCGGACTCGGGGCAGATACGCAGTATTTT. This gives the protein CSASYGGLGADTQYF.

V and J are TRBV2 and TRBJ2-6; D uncertain. From germline, CDR1 is SNHLY and CDR2 FYNNEI. V was trimmed by 3 bases and J by 2 bases, leaving 8 bases between them. The CDR3 is 15 residues long. CDR3 DNA sequence: TGTGCCAGCAGTGATTCGAGCGCTGGGGCCAACGTCCTGACTTTC. It is translated as CASSDSSAGANVLTF.

A few counts support this clonotype. The gene calls are TRBV7-2 and TRBJ2-5; 8 bases align to TRBD1. Per germline, CDR1 SGHTA and CDR2 FQGNSA. The CDR3 has 16 amino acids. The junction had 11 bases not matched to a gene; V was cut back by 3 bases and J by 5 bases. In DNA, the CDR3 is TGTGCCAGCAGCTTCCCTGGACAGGGCAAAACGGAGACCCAGTACTTC. As protein: CASSFPGQGKTETQYF.

The chain carries TRBV6-1 and TRBJ1-5; D gene ambiguous. Germline CDR1 reads MNHNS; CDR2 reads SASEGT. V dropped 6 bases and J dropped 4 bases, with 10 bases sitting between them. This CDR3 comprises 13 residues. Here the CDR3 reads CASSPYQNQPQHF. Written as DNA, the CDR3 is TGTGCCAGCAGCCCTTACCAGAATCAGCCCCAGCATTTT.